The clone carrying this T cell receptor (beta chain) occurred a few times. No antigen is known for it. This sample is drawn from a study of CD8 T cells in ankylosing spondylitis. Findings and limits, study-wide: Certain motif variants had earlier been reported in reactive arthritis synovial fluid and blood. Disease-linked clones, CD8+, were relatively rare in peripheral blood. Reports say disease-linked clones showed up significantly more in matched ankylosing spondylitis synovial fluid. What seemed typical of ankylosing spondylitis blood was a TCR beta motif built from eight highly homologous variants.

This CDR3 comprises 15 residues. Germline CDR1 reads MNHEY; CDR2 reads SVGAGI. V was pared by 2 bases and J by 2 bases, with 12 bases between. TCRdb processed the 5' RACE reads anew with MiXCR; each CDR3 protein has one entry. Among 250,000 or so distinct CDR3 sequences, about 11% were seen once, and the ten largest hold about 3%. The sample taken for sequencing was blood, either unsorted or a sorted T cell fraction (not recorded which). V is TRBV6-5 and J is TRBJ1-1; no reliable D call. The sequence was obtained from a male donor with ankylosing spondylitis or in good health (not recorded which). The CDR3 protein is CASSYGAQANTEAFF. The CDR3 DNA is TGTGCCAGCAGTTACGGTGCCCAAGCCAACACTGAAGCTTTCTTT.